This T cell receptor beta chain was sequenced for a study of post-analysis software for immune sequencing data. Turning to the study itself: Courses of disease covered relapsing-remitting, secondary progressive and progressive-relapsing multiple sclerosis.

Findings and limits, study-wide: Comparison of patients with controls showed about 5 TRBV segments more frequent in patients, TRBV5-6, TRBV5-1 and TRBV20-1 among them. Samples made in the same batch grouped tightly together by F measure. Compared with controls, patients showed significantly lower normalized Chao1 diversity.

The authors incorporated unique molecular identifiers into the TCR beta cDNA libraries. TCRdb re-called the PCR reads with MiXCR, one entry per CDR3 protein. The table includes roughly 600,000 distinct CDR3 sequences, roughly two fifths detected once. Looked up from germline, CDR1 is SGHAT and CDR2 is FQNNGV. The CDR3 is 14 amino acids. The V segment lost 4 bases and the J segment 10 bases; nucleotides outside the gene matches: 12. On this clonotype: Its antigen remains unidentified.

The rearrangement links TRBV11-2 to TRBJ1-2; 7 bases match TRBD1. Sample: blood. This receptor was identified in a girl between 5 and 17 years old with multiple sclerosis. The CDR3 loop is CASSSLGQGVNYTF. The CDR3 DNA reads as TGTGCCAGCAGCTCCCTGGGGCAGGGGGTGAACTACACCTTC.